Sequencing of this T cell receptor beta chain was carried out in a study of blood T cell repertoires in COVID-19. Study overall: Samples came from the United States, Italy and Spain, spanning acute and convalescent COVID-19. From T cells, B-cell-depleted T cells, or PBMCs came the material, which was cDNA or gDNA.

Recruitment covered about two dozen US areas and drew participants whose ages spanned about 18 to 90 years. Germline CDR1 is SNHLY and CDR2 is FYNNEI. The CDR3 runs 14 residues. Trimming cost V 4 bases and J 1 base; bases outside gene matches: 1. With regard to this clone: The sample has other DNA sequences that encode this CDR3 too.

Original processing methods: Reference gene primer amplification gave estimated nucleated cell counts. TCRdb keeps only in-frame clones here, not all; method: immunoSEQ multiplex PCR. V and J calls and clone size are copied from that table; D and trimming were computed from the DNA. The sample holds fewer than 400,000 clones, approximately 83% seen once. The material sequenced was PBMCs or T cells enriched from blood (not recorded which). This clonotype originated in a man younger than 45 who had recovered from COVID-19. V is TRBV2 and J is TRBJ1-1, with TRBD1 matching over 9 bases. The DNA for the CDR3 is TGTGCCAGCAGTGTGGGACAGGGGAACACTGAAGCTTTCTTT. This translates into CASSVGQGNTEAFF.